Shown below are 28 T cell receptor beta chains from a single sample sequenced in a study of vaccination and CD4 T cells after COVID-19. Treatment of the sample: roughly nine-day PBMC culture with coronavirus spike peptide pools or control peptides (ViraFEST assay). No antigen has been assigned to these receptors. The Oncomine TCR Beta short-read assay was applied to DNA of cultured CD4+ T cells. TCRdb re-called the PCR reads through MiXCR, storing one row per CDR3 protein. Here the sample spans over 15,000 distinct CDR3 sequences, 51% being singletons. The sample here was CD4+ T cells from blood, cultured in vitro, taken before SARS-CoV-2 vaccination. The origin of the receptors is a human donor who had recovered from COVID-19.

V gene TRBV6-1 combines with J gene TRBJ1-5; D perhaps matches TRBD1 (6 bases). The CDR3 is 14 amino acids. Per the germline V gene, CDR1 is MNHNS and CDR2 is SASEGT. The germline V and J ends were trimmed by 5 bases and 2 bases, with 10 bases remaining between them. CDR3 sequence: CASSRQEGNQPQHF. The CDR3 nucleotides are TGTGCCAGCAGTCGACAGGAAGGCAATCAGCCCCAGCATTTT.

The chain carries TRBV11-3 and TRBJ1-2; no firm D call. The CDR3 has 15 amino acids. V lost 0 bases, J lost 3 bases, and 11 bases lay in between. Germline CDR1 and CDR2: SGHNT and YENEEA. CDR3: CASSLDPTEDYGYTF. CDR3 DNA: TGTGCCAGCAGCTTAGATCCGACGGAGGACTATGGCTACACCTTC.

This chain links TRBV19 with TRBJ2-5, with TRBD2 matching 7 bases. CDR3 length: 13 amino acids. The germline V gene encodes CDR1 LNHDA and CDR2 SQIVND (reference sequence). V shed 5 bases and J 5 bases; nucleotides not matched to a gene: 5. CDR3: CASSSPAGETQYF. The CDR3 nucleotides read TGTGCCAGTAGTTCGCCAGCGGGGGAGACCCAGTACTTC.

This clonotype was recorded a few times. The J gene is TRBJ1-5, the V gene TRBV19; D not resolved. The CDR3 spans 13 residues. Trimming removed 9 bases from V and 0 bases from J, with 9 bases in between. Per the germline V gene, CDR1 is LNHDA and CDR2 is SQIVND (reference sequence). In nucleotides, the CDR3 is TGTGCCAGAACGACGGATAGCAATCAGCCCCAGCATTTT. Translation gives CARTTDSNQPQHF.

A few counts support this clonotype. In DNA, the CDR3 is TGTGCCAGCAGCTTAGAAAGGTTGGGTAATACGGAAAAACTGTTTTTT. The encoded protein is CASSLERLGNTEKLFF. V usage is TRBV7-8 and J usage is TRBJ1-4; D is unclear. Per the germline V gene, CDR1 is SGHVS and CDR2 is FQNEAQ. V lost 1 base and J 8 bases, leaving 17 bases between the germline ends. The CDR3 is 16 residues long.

This clonotype was observed a handful of times. The V gene is TRBV19, the J gene TRBJ1-5, with no clear D. Trimming removed 3 bases from V and 7 bases from J, with 19 bases in between. Germline CDR1 is LNHDA and CDR2 is SQIVND (reference sequence). The CDR3 is 16 residues long. The DNA of the CDR3 is TGTGCCAGTAGTATCTCCCCCGACGGCGGCCGACAGCCCCAGCATTTT. This gives the protein CASSISPDGGRQPQHF.

This clonotype has a handful of counts. The rearrangement uses TRBV25-1 and TRBJ1-6; no clear D gene. V was shortened by 8 bases and J by 1 base, with 3 bases between the two germline ends. The CDR3 extends over 12 amino acids. Looked up from germline, CDR1 is MGHDK and CDR2 is SYGVNS. The CDR3 loop reads CASGSYNSPLHF. The CDR3 nucleotides read TGTGCCAGCGGATCCTATAATTCACCCCTCCACTTT.

V and J are TRBV4-2 and TRBJ2-1, with TRBD2 matching 13 bases. The CDR3 is made up of 18 amino acids. CDR1 is LGHNA and CDR2 is YNFKEQ in the germline V gene. V lost 1 base to trimming and J lost 7 bases; unmatched junction nucleotides: 10. The CDR3, as DNA: TGTGCCAGCAGCCAAGCCCATCTACTAGCGGGAGGGGGAAATGAGCAGTTCTTC. Encoded protein: CASSQAHLLAGGGNEQFF.

This sequence joins TRBV7-2 and TRBJ2-7; D is ambiguous. Trimming stripped 8 bases from V and 0 bases from J, with 14 bases between. This CDR3 is built from 14 residues. CDR1 is SGHTA, CDR2 FQGNSA, per germline. CDR3: CASSGRRSSYEQYF. CDR3 coding DNA: TGTGCCAGCTCCGGCCGTAGGAGCTCCTACGAGCAGTACTTC. The variable domain in full, completed from reference TRBV7-2 and TRBJ2-7, reads GAGVSQSPSNKVTEKGKDVELRCDPISGHTALYWYRQSLGQGLEFLIYFQGNSAPDKSGLPSDRFSAERTGGSVSTLTIQRTQQEDSAVYLCASSGRRSSYEQYFGPGTRLTVT.

The chain has TRBV27 and TRBJ1-6; 7 positions agree with TRBD1. Germline CDR1 is MNHEY and CDR2 is SMNVEV (reference sequence). The CDR3 sequence is 15 residues long. V lost 6 bases, J lost 10 bases, and 12 bases stayed unmatched. DNA for the CDR3: TGTGCCAGCAGGCCAGGGGGAAGGAATGGATCACCCCTCCACTTT. This codes for CASRPGGRNGSPLHF.

The chain uses TRBV20-1 and TRBJ2-3; TRBD2 agrees at 7 bases. Unmatched junction bases numbered 8, after V lost 2 bases and J lost 3 bases. Germline CDR1 DFQATT, CDR2 SNEGSKA (reference sequence). There are 15 residues in the CDR3. This chain's CDR3 is CSARRAGVGTDTQYF. In DNA, the CDR3 is TGCAGTGCTAGACGGGCGGGAGTAGGGACAGATACGCAGTATTTT.

This clonotype was counted only a few times. This rearrangement joins TRBV2 to TRBJ2-7; tentatively, D is TRBD2 (5 bases). V was pared by 8 bases and J by 4 bases, with 9 bases between. The CDR3 is made up of 11 amino acids. Germline CDR1 SNHLY, CDR2 FYNNEI. The DNA for the CDR3 is TGTGCCAGCCGGGATAAATACGAGCAGTACTTC. Its translation: CASRDKYEQYF.

The rearrangement joins TRBV19 to TRBJ2-7; TRBD2 agrees at 8 bases. CDR1 LNHDA and CDR2 SQIVND come from the germline V gene (reference sequence). J gave up 5 bases and V 8 bases, and 11 bases lay outside the gene matches. The length of the CDR3 is 14 residues. The CDR3 DNA sequence: TGTGCCAGTGGGGGGGTAGCGGGAACCAACGAGCAGTACTTC. It specifies CASGGVAGTNEQYF. Complete variable domain (other parts from reference TRBV19 and TRBJ2-7): DGGITQSPKYLFRKEGQNVTLSCEQNLNHDAMYWYRQDPGQGLRLIYYSQIVNDFQKGDIAEGYSVSREKKESFPLTVTSAQKNPTAFYLCASGGVAGTNEQYFGPGTRLTVT.

V usage is TRBV7-2 and J usage is TRBJ1-2; TRBD1 matches at 7 bases. Germline CDR1 SGHTA, CDR2 FQGNSA. J was trimmed by 4 bases and V by 8 bases; bases with no gene match: 7. The CDR3 has 13 amino acids. CDR3 residues: CASDWGTAYGYTF. Written as DNA, the CDR3 is TGTGCCAGCGACTGGGGGACAGCCTATGGCTACACCTTC.

This chain links TRBV20-1 with TRBJ2-1, with unresolved D. Germline CDR1 reads DFQATT; CDR2 reads SNEGSKA (reference sequence). Between the trimmed V and J ends, which lost 3 bases and 0 bases, there was a span of 6 bases. The CDR3 has 13 residues. CDR3 amino acids: CSASTSSYNEQFF. In nucleotides, the CDR3 is TGCAGTGCTAGTACGAGCTCCTACAATGAGCAGTTCTTC.

This clonotype was found a few times. The chain couples TRBV15 to TRBJ1-5, with unresolved D. Germline lookup yields CDR1 LNHNV and CDR2 YYDKDF (reference sequence). This CDR3 has 14 residues. Between the trimmed V and J ends, which lost 1 base and 0 bases, there was a span of 4 bases. DNA for the CDR3: TGTGCCACCAGCAGAGGCTATAGCAATCAGCCCCAGCATTTT. Translation gives CATSRGYSNQPQHF.

The V gene is TRBV28, the J gene TRBJ1-2, with 7 bases aligning to TRBD1. Trimming took 6 bases from V and 7 from J; bases not matched to a gene: 8. There are 13 residues in the CDR3. The germline gives CDR1 MDHEN, CDR2 SYDVKM. The CDR3 bases are TGTGCCAGCAGAAAACAGGGGCTGCTTGGCTACACCTTC. Translation: CASRKQGLLGYTF.

V and J are TRBV7-3 and TRBJ2-1; no clear D gene. This CDR3 is built from 14 residues. Trimming shortened V by 2 bases and J by 1 base, and 6 bases separated the two germline ends. Germline assignment: CDR1 SGHTA and CDR2 FQGTGA. The CDR3 DNA reads as TGTGCCAGCAGCTTAGACCGTTCCTACAATGAGCAGTTCTTC. It specifies CASSLDRSYNEQFF.

V usage is TRBV20-1 and J usage is TRBJ2-7; possible D gene TRBD1, 5 bases. CDR3 length: 17 residues. V was trimmed by 0 bases and J by 0 bases, leaving 18 bases between them. CDR1 is DFQATT and CDR2 is SNEGSKA in the germline V gene (reference sequence). CDR3 sequence (DNA): TGCAGTGCTAGAGATCCGACAGCTGGAACGAGCTCCTACGAGCAGTACTTC. Its protein is CSARDPTAGTSSYEQYF.

This clonotype turned up a few times. This rearrangement joins TRBV7-2 to TRBJ2-3; D is ambiguous. With 6 bases removed from V and 1 base from J, the gap between germline ends came to 17 bases. There are 16 residues in the CDR3. From germline, CDR1 is SGHTA and CDR2 FQGNSA. The CDR3 nucleotides read TGTGCCAGCAGTCTTAATCCCAGTGGGGGCACAGATACGCAGTATTTT. Amino acid sequence: CASSLNPSGGTDTQYF.

This sequence joins TRBV18 and TRBJ2-7, with 10 bases fitting TRBD2. The V gene's germline CDR1 is KGHSH and CDR2 LQKENI. The trim removed 3 bases at V and 8 bases at J, leaving 13 bases unmatched. The CDR3 contains 16 residues. The CDR3 loop reads CASSPRVASGSEKQYF. CDR3 nucleotide sequence: TGTGCCAGCTCACCCCGTGTGGCTAGCGGGAGCGAAAAGCAGTACTTC.

This clonotype appeared a few times. The J gene is TRBJ2-3, the V gene TRBV20-1; 8 positions agree with TRBD1. This CDR3 contains 12 residues. CDR1 DFQATT and CDR2 SNEGSKA come from the germline V gene (reference sequence). The V gene end was trimmed by 8 bases and the J gene end by 5 bases; junction bases not matched to a gene: 6. The CDR3 sequence: CSLGQGEDTQYF. The CDR3 DNA reads TGCAGTCTAGGACAGGGTGAAGATACGCAGTATTTT.

The CDR3 reads CASSQSRVAEYYEQYF. CDR3 sequence (DNA): TGCGCCAGCAGTCAATCGAGGGTAGCGGAGTACTACGAGCAGTACTTC. V and J are TRBV23-1 and TRBJ2-7, with a possible D match to TRBD2 (6 bases). TRBV23-1 is given ORF status, its function remaining uncertain. Trimming pared 0 bases from V and 3 bases from J, leaving 15 bases between. The CDR3 extends over 16 amino acids.

The chain is built from TRBV7-6 and TRBJ2-7; 9 nucleotides line up with TRBD1. The CDR3 has 18 residues. The germline CDR1 and CDR2 sequences are SGHVS and FNYEAQ. Trimming took 4 bases from V and 0 from J; bases not matched to a gene: 13. The CDR3 is CASSYRLSGQGLSYEQYF. The DNA of the CDR3 is TGTGCCAGCAGCTACAGGCTTTCGGGACAGGGTCTCTCCTACGAGCAGTACTTC.

The chain links TRBV18 to TRBJ2-7; TRBD1 aligns across 12 bases. The V gene's germline CDR1 is KGHSH and CDR2 LQKENI. The V segment lost 3 bases and the J segment 2 bases; nucleotides outside the gene matches: 2. The CDR3 is 15 amino acids. The CDR3 coding sequence is TGTGCCAGCTCACCGGGACAGGGGGCAGCCTACGAGCAGTACTTC. Its translation is CASSPGQGAAYEQYF. The whole variable domain, remainder taken from reference TRBV18 and TRBJ2-7, is NAGVMQNPRHLVRRRGQEARLRCSPMKGHSHVYWYRQLPEEGLKFMVYLQKENIIDESGMPKERFSAEFPKEGPSILRIQQVVRGDSAAYFCASSPGQGAAYEQYFGPGTRLTVT.

The chain links TRBV6-5 to TRBJ2-3; D possibly corresponds to TRBD1 (5 bases). The CDR3 is made up of 15 amino acids. Between the trimmed V and J ends, which lost 2 bases and 0 bases, there was a span of 9 bases. Germline CDR1 is MNHEY and CDR2 is SVGAGI. The DNA for the CDR3 is TGTGCCAGCAGTTACCTTGGGGCTAGCACAGATACGCAGTATTTT. Its protein is CASSYLGASTDTQYF.

This clonotype turned up a few times. The gene calls are TRBV6-1 and TRBJ2-7; 9 nucleotides match TRBD1. V shed 8 bases and J 4 bases; nucleotides not matched to a gene: 6. The CDR3 loop spans 13 amino acids. The V gene's germline CDR1 is MNHNS and CDR2 SASEGT. This chain's CDR3 is CASELTGGYEQYF. CDR3 nucleotide sequence: TGTGCCAGCGAACTGACAGGGGGATACGAGCAGTACTTC.

The chain has TRBV7-8 and TRBJ2-4, with D perhaps matching TRBD2 (5 bases). CDR3 size: 13 residues. V shed 0 bases and J shed 5 bases, with 5 bases lying between them. Germline assignment: CDR1 SGHVS and CDR2 FQNEAQ. In nucleotides, the CDR3 is TGTGCCAGCAGCTTAGCACTAGAAAACATTCAGTACTTC. Translation: CASSLALENIQYF. Based on the CDR3 plus reference TRBV7-8 and TRBJ2-4, the full variable domain is GAGVSQSPRYKVAKRGQDVALRCDPISGHVSLFWYQQALGQGPEFLTYFQNEAQLDKSGLPSDRFFAERPEGSVSTLKIQRTQQEDSAVYLCASSLALENIQYFGAGTRLSVL.